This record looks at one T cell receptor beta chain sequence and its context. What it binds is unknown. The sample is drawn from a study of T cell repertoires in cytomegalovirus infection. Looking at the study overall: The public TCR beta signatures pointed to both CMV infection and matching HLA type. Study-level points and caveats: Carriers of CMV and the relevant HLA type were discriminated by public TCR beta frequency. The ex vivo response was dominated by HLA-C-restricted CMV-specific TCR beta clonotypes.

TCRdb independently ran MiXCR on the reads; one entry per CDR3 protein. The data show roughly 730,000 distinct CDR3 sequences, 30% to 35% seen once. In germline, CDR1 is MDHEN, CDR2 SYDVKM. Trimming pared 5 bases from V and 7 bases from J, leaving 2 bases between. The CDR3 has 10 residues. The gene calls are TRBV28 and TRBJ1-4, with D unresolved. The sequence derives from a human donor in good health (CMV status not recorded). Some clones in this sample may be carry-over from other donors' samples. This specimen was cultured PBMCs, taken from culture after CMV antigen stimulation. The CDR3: CASSGEKLFF. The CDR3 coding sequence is TGTGCCAGCAGTGGTGAAAAACTGTTTTTT.